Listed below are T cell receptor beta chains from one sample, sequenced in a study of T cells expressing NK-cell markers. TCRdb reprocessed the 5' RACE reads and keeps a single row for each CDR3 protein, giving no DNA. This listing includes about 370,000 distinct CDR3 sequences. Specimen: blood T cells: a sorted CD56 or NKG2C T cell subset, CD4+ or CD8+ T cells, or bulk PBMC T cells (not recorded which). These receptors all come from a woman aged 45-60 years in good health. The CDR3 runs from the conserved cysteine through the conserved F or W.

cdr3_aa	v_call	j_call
CASSLAVLGRGGNQPQHF	TRBV7-9	TRBJ1-5
CASAGGISTDTQYF	TRBV5-1	TRBJ2-3
CASSRSGSSHEQFF	TRBV6-2/TRBV6-3	TRBJ2-1
CATRITGNTIYF	TRBV12-3/TRBV12-4	TRBJ1-3
CASSPELSSYEQYF	TRBV18	TRBJ2-7
CSAPRGEWRDYGYTF	TRBV20-1	TRBJ1-2
CASRVGVRYNEQFF	TRBV19	TRBJ2-1
CASSLVNRGNTDTQYF	TRBV12-3/TRBV12-4	TRBJ2-3
CASSSDRGVQPQHF	TRBV4-1	TRBJ1-5
CSVETGQGMSYEQYF	TRBV20-1	TRBJ2-7
CASSDLAEVTDTQYF	TRBV11-3	TRBJ2-3
CAIRDTGTGEQFF	TRBV2	TRBJ2-1
CSVEGRGLETQYF	TRBV29-1	TRBJ2-5
CASSFDPTPNEQFF	TRBV11-2	TRBJ2-1
CASSSGLAVADTKYF	TRBV7-3	TRBJ2-3
CSVRVRGTSGSNEQFF	TRBV29-1	TRBJ2-1
CAWSETDFIANEQFF	TRBV30	TRBJ2-1
CASRGSGTGVHGYTF	TRBV6-5	TRBJ1-2
CASFFPGGTEAFF	TRBV10-1	TRBJ1-1
CASSYDELGEQFF	TRBV6-5	TRBJ2-1
CASMKTTGWTDTQYF	TRBV11-3	TRBJ2-3
CSLQGVNTEAFF	TRBV20-1	TRBJ1-1
CASSKWVQGTEAFF	TRBV21-1	TRBJ1-1
CSVVRGLNTEAFF	TRBV29-1	TRBJ1-1
CSAFLTSGSTDTQYF	TRBV20-1	TRBJ2-3
CASSPDQLNTEAFF	TRBV6-5	TRBJ1-1
CASSRSHGELFF	TRBV7-9	TRBJ2-2
CASSFTSGRINEQFF	TRBV6-5	TRBJ2-1
CASNPGGSYEQYF	TRBV5-1	TRBJ2-7
CASSLAASAEAFF	TRBV5-1	TRBJ1-1
CASSFERVGVDTQYF	TRBV12-3/TRBV12-4	TRBJ2-3
CATRRDAIGELFF	TRBV15	TRBJ2-2
CASSLVGPPTDTQYF	TRBV5-1	TRBJ2-3
CASSLETSGRAVYTGELFF	TRBV5-1	TRBJ2-2
CASSLALNRGSEQYF	TRBV11-2	TRBJ2-7
CASSLRPTGGQETQYF	TRBV7-6	TRBJ2-5
CASSWMGNEQFF	TRBV25-1	TRBJ2-1
CATSNPTGGDGYTF	TRBV24-1	TRBJ1-2
CATSEWDSSILPTDTQYF	TRBV24-1	TRBJ2-3
CASSLTGGEDIQYF	TRBV12-3/TRBV12-4	TRBJ2-4
CASSLGGTNQETQYF	TRBV5-4	TRBJ2-5
CASSYSGGDGANVLTF	TRBV12-3/TRBV12-4	TRBJ2-6
CSARKGAWETQYF	TRBV20-1	TRBJ2-5
CASSIGTQGTTQYF	TRBV19	TRBJ2-5
CAIKAESSYNEQFF	TRBV10-3	TRBJ2-1
CASRRGLAGTGELFF	TRBV6-6	TRBJ2-2
CASRQGADTQYF	TRBV12-3/TRBV12-4	TRBJ2-3
CSARGSAGEYEQYF	TRBV20-1	TRBJ2-7
CASSLAGWSSGANVLTF	TRBV5-1	TRBJ2-6